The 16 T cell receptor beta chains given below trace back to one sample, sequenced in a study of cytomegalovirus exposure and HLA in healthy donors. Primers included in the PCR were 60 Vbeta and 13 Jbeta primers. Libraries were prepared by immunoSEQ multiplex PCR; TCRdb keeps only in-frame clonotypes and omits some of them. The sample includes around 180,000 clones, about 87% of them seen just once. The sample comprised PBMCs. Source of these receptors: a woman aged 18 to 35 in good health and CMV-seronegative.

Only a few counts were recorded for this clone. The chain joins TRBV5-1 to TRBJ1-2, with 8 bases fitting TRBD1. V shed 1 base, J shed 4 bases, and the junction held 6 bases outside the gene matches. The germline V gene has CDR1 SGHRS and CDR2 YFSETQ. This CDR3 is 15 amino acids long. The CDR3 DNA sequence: TGCGCCAGCAGCTTGTTGGGGACAGGAGCCTATGGCTACACCTTC. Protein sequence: CASSLLGTGAYGYTF.

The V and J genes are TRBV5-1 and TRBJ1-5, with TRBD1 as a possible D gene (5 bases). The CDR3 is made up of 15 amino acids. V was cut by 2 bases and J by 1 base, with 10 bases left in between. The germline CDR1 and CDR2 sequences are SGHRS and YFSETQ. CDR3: CASSFYDSSNQPQHF. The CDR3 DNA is TGCGCCAGCAGCTTCTACGACAGCAGCAATCAGCCCCAGCATTTT.

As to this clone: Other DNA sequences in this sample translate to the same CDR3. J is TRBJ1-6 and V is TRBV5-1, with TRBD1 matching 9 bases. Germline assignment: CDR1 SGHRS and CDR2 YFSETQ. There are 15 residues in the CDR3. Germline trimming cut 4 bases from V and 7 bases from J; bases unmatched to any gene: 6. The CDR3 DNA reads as TGCGCCAGCAGCCTGGACGGACAGGGGAATTCACCCCTCCACTTT. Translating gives CASSLDGQGNSPLHF.

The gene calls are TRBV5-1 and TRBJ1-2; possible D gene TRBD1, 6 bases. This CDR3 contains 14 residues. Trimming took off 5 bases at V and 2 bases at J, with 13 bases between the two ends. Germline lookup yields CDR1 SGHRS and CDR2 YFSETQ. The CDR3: CASSSSGGNYGYTF. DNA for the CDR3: TGCGCCAGCAGTTCAAGTGGGGGCAACTATGGCTACACCTTC. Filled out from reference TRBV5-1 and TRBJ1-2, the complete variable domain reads KAGVTQTPRYLIKTRGQQVTLSCSPISGHRSVSWYQQTPGQGLQFLFEYFSETQRNKGNFPGRFSGRQFSNSRSEMNVSTLELGDSALYLCASSSSGGNYGYTFGSGTRLTVV.

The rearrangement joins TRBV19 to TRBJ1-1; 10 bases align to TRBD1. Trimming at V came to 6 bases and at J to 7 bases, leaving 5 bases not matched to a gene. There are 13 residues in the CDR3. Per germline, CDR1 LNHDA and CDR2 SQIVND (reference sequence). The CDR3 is CASSWDRGSEAFF. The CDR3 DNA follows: TGTGCCAGTAGCTGGGACAGGGGAAGTGAAGCTTTCTTT.

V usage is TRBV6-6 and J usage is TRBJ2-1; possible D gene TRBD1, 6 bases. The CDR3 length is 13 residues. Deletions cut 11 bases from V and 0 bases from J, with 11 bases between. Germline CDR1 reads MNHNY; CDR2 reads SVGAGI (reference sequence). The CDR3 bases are TGTGCCTCGACAGGCCTCTCCTACAATGAGCAGTTCTTC. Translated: CASTGLSYNEQFF.

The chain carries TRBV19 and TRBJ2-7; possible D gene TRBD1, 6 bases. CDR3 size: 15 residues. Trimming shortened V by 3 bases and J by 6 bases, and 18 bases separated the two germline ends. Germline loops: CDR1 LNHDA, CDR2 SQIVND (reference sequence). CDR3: CASSMFTGTPLEQYF. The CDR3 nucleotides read TGTGCCAGTAGTATGTTTACCGGGACACCCCTCGAGCAGTACTTC.

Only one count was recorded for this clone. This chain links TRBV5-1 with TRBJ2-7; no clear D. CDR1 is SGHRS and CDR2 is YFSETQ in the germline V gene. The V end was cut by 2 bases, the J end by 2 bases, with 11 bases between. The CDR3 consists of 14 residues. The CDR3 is CASSLLPLTYEQYF. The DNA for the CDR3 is TGCGCCAGCAGCTTACTGCCCCTTACCTACGAGCAGTACTTC.

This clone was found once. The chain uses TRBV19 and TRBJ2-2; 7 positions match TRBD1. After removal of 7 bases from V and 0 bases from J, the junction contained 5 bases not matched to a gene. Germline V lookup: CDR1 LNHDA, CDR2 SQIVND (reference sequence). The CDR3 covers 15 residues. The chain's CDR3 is CASTRGTANTGELFF. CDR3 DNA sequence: TGTGCCAGTACCAGGGGGACGGCGAACACCGGGGAGCTGTTTTTT.

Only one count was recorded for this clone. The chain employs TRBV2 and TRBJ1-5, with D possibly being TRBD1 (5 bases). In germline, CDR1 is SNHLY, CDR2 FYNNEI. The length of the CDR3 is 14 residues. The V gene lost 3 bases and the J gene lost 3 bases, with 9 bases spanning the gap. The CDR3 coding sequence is TGTGCCAGCAGTGACAGGGCGGCCAATCAGCCCCAGCATTTT. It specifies CASSDRAANQPQHF.

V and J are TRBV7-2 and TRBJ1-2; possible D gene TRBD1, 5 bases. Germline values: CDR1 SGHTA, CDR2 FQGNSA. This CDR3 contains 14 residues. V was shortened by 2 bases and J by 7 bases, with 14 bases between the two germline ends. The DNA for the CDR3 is TGTGCCAGCAGCTTATCCCAGGGTGAAGGTGGCTACACCTTC. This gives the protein CASSLSQGEGGYTF. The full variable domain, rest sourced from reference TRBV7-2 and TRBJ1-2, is GAGVSQSPSNKVTEKGKDVELRCDPISGHTALYWYRQSLGQGLEFLIYFQGNSAPDKSGLPSDRFSAERTGGSVSTLTIQRTQQEDSAVYLCASSLSQGEGGYTFGSGTRLTVV.

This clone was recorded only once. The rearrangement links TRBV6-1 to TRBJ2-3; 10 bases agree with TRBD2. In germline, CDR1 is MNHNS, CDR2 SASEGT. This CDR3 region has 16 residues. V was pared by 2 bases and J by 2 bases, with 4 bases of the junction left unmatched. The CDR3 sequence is CASSEQGLAATDTQYF. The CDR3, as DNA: TGTGCCAGCAGTGAACAAGGACTAGCGGCCACAGATACGCAGTATTTT.

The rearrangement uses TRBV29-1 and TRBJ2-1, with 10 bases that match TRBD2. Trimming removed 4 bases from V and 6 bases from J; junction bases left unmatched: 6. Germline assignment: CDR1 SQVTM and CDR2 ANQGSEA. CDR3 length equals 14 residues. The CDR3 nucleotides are TGCAGCGTTGGTCTAGCGGGAGTCCGCAATGAGCAGTTCTTC. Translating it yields CSVGLAGVRNEQFF.

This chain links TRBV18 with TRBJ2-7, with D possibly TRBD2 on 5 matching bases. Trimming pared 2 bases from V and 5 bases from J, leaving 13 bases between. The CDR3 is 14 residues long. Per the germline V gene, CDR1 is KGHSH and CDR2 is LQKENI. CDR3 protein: CASSPNGENHEQYF. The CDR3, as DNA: TGTGCCAGCTCACCAAATGGGGAGAACCACGAGCAGTACTTC.

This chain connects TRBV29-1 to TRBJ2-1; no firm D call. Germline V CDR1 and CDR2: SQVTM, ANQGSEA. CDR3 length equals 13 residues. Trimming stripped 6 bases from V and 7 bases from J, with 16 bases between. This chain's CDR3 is CSVESHTLNEQFF. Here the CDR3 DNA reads TGCAGCGTAGAATCCCACACCTTAAATGAGCAGTTCTTC.

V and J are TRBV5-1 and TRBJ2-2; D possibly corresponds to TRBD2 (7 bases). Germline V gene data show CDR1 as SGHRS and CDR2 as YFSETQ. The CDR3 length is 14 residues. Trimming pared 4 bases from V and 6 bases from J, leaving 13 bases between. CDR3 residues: CASSRPGGPGELFF. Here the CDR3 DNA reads TGCGCCAGCAGCCGGCCCGGGGGGCCCGGGGAGCTGTTTTTT.